The T cell receptor (beta chain) described here comes from a study of T cell responses to AZD1222 COVID-19 vaccine. On this clone itself: Its target is unknown. This same CDR3 is encoded by further DNA sequences in the sample.

The ends were cut back, 3 bases at V and 6 bases at J, with 11 bases in the middle. This CDR3 is 13 amino acids long. Germline loops: CDR1 SGHTA, CDR2 FQGNSA. Produced via immunoSEQ multiplex PCR; TCRdb's table is partial and in-frame only. The table has 100,000 or so clones, roughly 87% seen once. Study-wide findings and caveats: Without day 14 samples, only post-peak T cell repertoires were studied. In a largely white British group with more females than males, clonal diversity was possibly underestimated.

The TCR was taken from an adult in good health. Sequencing was performed on peripheral blood, taken on day 0 of AZD1222 vaccination. The J gene is TRBJ1-2, the V gene TRBV7-2, with D possibly TRBD1 on 6 matching bases. The CDR3 nucleotides read TGTGCCAGCAGCTTTACCGGGACAAATGGCTACACCTTC. As protein: CASSFTGTNGYTF.